This T cell receptor beta chain was observed in a study of blood T cell repertoires in COVID-19. Overall study: The samples span acute and convalescent COVID-19 from the United States, Italy and Spain. In each case, the material was cDNA or gDNA derived from T cells, B-cell-depleted T cells, or PBMCs.

Authors' analysis steps: The assay estimated nucleated cells by amplifying reference gene primers. Repertoires were generated with immunoSEQ multiplex PCR, while TCRdb's copy carries only in-frame clones and drops some. That table supplies the V and J calls and clone size; D and trimming were determined from the DNA. The data hold 50,000 to 75,000 clones, with roughly 79% observed a single time. V was clipped by 3 bases and J by 2 bases, with 15 bases between them. The CDR3 is made up of 15 amino acids. CDR1 and CDR2 (germline): SQVTM, ANQGSEA. The sample was peripheral blood. This sequence originates from a woman older than 75 with active or convalescent COVID-19. The chain recombines TRBV29-1 with TRBJ2-3, with a weak D call TRBD2 (6 bases). This CDR3 is CSVETGTSITDTQYF. CDR3 DNA sequence: TGCAGCGTTGAGACCGGGACTTCTATCACAGATACGCAGTATTTT.